Presented here are 23 T cell receptor beta chains from one specimen sequenced in a study of T cells expressing NK-cell markers. No DNA is given; TCRdb re-called the 5' RACE reads and lists each CDR3 protein once. The repertoire table contains 550,000 to 600,000 distinct CDR3 sequences. Sequences were obtained from blood T cells: a sorted CD56 or NKG2C T cell subset, CD4+ or CD8+ T cells, or bulk PBMC T cells (not recorded which). Source of these receptors: a man between 18 and 29 years old in good health.

The rearrangement links TRBV4-1 to TRBJ2-2; the D call of TRBD1 rests on TCRdb alone, since no DNA is present to check it. The CDR3 loop spans 17 amino acids. Germline V gives CDR1 MGHRA, CDR2 YSYEKL. Here the CDR3 reads CASSQVGGQGLTGELFF.

The chain has TRBV7-9 and TRBJ2-1; the TCRdb call, TRBD2, lacks DNA for checking. The CDR3 runs to 15 residues. Germline-derived CDR1 and CDR2 are SEHNR and FQNEAQ (reference sequence). This CDR3 reads CASSYSGRAPNEQFF.

The chain joins TRBV5-5 to TRBJ2-3; the TCRdb call, TRBD2, lacks DNA for checking. Germline V CDR1 and CDR2: SGHKS, YYEKEE (reference sequence). The CDR3 has 15 amino acids. The CDR3 loop is CASSLRGGGTDTQYF. Full variable domain (outside the CDR3, taken from reference TRBV5-5 and TRBJ2-3): DAGVTQSPTHLIKTRGQQVTLRCSPISGHKSVSWYQQVLGQGPQFIFQYYEKEERGRGNFPDRFSARQFPNYSSELNVNALLLGDSALYLCASSLRGGGTDTQYFGPGTRLTVL.

The CDR3 sequence: CASSLDSNTGELFF. J is TRBJ2-2 and V is TRBV5-1. This CDR3 region has 14 residues. Germline CDR1 reads SGHRS; CDR2 reads YFSETQ.

This sequence joins TRBV5-4 and TRBJ2-1; checking the TCRdb D call of TRBD2 is not possible without DNA. There are 15 residues in the CDR3. Germline V gene data show CDR1 as SGHNT and CDR2 as YYREEE (reference sequence). The chain's CDR3 is CASSFEVAGGNEQFF.

The genes are TRBV12-3 or TRBV12-4 and TRBJ2-3; TCRdb names TRBD1, which stays unverified in the absence of DNA. The length of the CDR3 is 14 residues. This CDR3 is CASRVGTYTDTQYF.

The V call is TRBV20-1, the J call TRBJ1-2; TCRdb's assignment of TRBD1 cannot be checked, as there is no DNA. Looked up from germline, CDR1 is DFQATT and CDR2 is SNEGSKA (reference sequence). This CDR3 comprises 16 residues. The CDR3 region is CSARDGGSPSNYGYTF.

The J gene is TRBJ2-3, the V gene TRBV12-5; the D gene TCRdb calls, TRBD2, cannot be checked with no DNA. This CDR3 is built from 16 residues. Per germline, CDR1 LGHNT and CDR2 FRNRAP. CDR3 residues: CASGPSGTSVTDTQYF.

The chain has TRBV15 and TRBJ1-5. This CDR3 comprises 13 residues. In germline, CDR1 is LNHNV, CDR2 YYDKDF (reference sequence). CDR3 region: CATSGRANQPQHF.

The rearrangement joins TRBV4-3 to TRBJ2-1. This CDR3 spans 15 amino acids. Germline V lookup: CDR1 LGHNA, CDR2 YSLEER. Here the CDR3 reads CASSHGQSSYNEQFF.

This chain links TRBV20-1 with TRBJ2-1; without DNA, the TCRdb call of TRBD1 cannot be checked. CDR1 DFQATT and CDR2 SNEGSKA come from the germline V gene (reference sequence). The CDR3 contains 12 residues. CDR3 protein: CSAPTRGDEQFF.

The V gene is TRBV7-9, the J gene TRBJ2-5. The CDR3 is 15 residues long. Germline V gene sequence: CDR1 SEHNR, CDR2 FQNEAQ (reference sequence). The CDR3 is CASSLEMTLPPPQYF.

This chain connects TRBV7-9 to TRBJ2-7. Germline-derived CDR1 and CDR2 are SEHNR and FQNEAQ (reference sequence). CDR3 length equals 14 residues. The CDR3 sequence: CASSLPEGPYEQYF.

The chain is built from TRBV6-2 or TRBV6-3 and TRBJ2-3. CDR1 MNHEY and CDR2 SVGEGT come from the germline V gene. The CDR3 contains 14 residues. The CDR3 reads CASSYELVTDTQYF.

The chain couples TRBV19 to TRBJ2-7. Germline V gene data show CDR1 as LNHDA and CDR2 as SQIVND (reference sequence). The CDR3 consists of 18 residues. CDR3 loop: CASSSSFGSLGYSYEQYF.

The rearrangement links TRBV29-1 to TRBJ2-1; no DNA is available, so the TRBD2 call from TCRdb remains unchecked. Germline loops: CDR1 SQVTM, CDR2 ANQGSEA. The CDR3 is 16 residues long. CDR3 region: CSVDGYGRARRNEQFF.

This chain links TRBV6-1 with TRBJ2-6; checking the TCRdb D call of TRBD2 is not possible without DNA. The germline V gene encodes CDR1 MNHNS and CDR2 SASEGT. CDR3 length: 17 amino acids. The CDR3 is CASSMVGTSGGANVLTF.

The chain is built from TRBV29-1 and TRBJ2-5; TCRdb's D call, TRBD2, is unchecked because there is no DNA. The CDR3 has 13 residues. Germline CDR1 SQVTM, CDR2 ANQGSEA. The CDR3 loop is CSGGGTRRETQYF.

This CDR3 reads CASSLAEHTQYF. The V gene is TRBV7-9, the J gene TRBJ2-3. There are 12 residues in the CDR3. Germline assignment: CDR1 SEHNR and CDR2 FQNEAQ (reference sequence). The variable domain in full, completed from reference TRBV7-9 and TRBJ2-3, reads DTGVSQNPRHKITKRGQNVTFRCDPISEHNRLYWYRQTLGQGPEFLTYFQNEAQLEKSRLLSDRFSAERPKGSFSTLEIQRTEQGDSAMYLCASSLAEHTQYFGPGTRLTVL.

This rearrangement joins TRBV6-5 to TRBJ1-2; TCRdb picks TRBD1, but there is no DNA to check that call. Germline V CDR1 and CDR2: MNHEY, SVGAGI. There are 15 residues in the CDR3. CDR3 sequence reads: CASSYNAGADYGYTF.

V gene TRBV6-1 combines with J gene TRBJ1-2; TCRdb picks TRBD1, but there is no DNA to check that call. The CDR3 has 15 amino acids. Germline V gene lookup returns CDR1 MNHNS and CDR2 SASEGT. CDR3 protein: CASSDRTGQLDGYTF.

The V gene is TRBV27, the J gene TRBJ2-1; the TCRdb D gene call, TRBD1, has no DNA to confirm it. The CDR3 consists of 15 residues. Per germline, CDR1 MNHEY and CDR2 SMNVEV (reference sequence). The CDR3 spells CASSAGQGAMGEQFF.

This chain uses TRBV2 with TRBJ2-5; the D gene TCRdb calls, TRBD1, cannot be checked with no DNA. There are 11 residues in the CDR3. Germline CDR1 and CDR2: SNHLY and FYNNEI. The CDR3 here is CASGTGRTQYF.